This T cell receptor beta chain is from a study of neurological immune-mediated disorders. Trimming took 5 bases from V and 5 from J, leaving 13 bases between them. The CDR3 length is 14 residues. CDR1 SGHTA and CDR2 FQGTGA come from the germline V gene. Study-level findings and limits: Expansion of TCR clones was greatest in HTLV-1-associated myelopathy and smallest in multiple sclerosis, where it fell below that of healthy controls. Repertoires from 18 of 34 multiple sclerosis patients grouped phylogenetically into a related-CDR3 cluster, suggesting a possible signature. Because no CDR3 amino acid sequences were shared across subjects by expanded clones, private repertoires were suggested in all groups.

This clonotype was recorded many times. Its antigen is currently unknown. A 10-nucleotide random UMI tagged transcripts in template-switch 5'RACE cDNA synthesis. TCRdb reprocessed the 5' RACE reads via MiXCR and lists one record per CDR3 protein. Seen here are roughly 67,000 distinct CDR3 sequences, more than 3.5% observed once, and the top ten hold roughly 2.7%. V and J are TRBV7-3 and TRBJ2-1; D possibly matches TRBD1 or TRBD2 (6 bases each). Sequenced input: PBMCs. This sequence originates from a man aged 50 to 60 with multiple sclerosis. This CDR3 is CASSPRGANNEQFF. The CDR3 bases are TGTGCCAGCAGCCCTAGGGGGGCAAACAATGAGCAGTTCTTC.